This T cell receptor (beta chain) was sequenced during a study of CD4 T cells in relation to SARS-CoV-2 and coronaviruses. Study context: No peptide or an HIV-1 Nef peptide pool served as negative control.

Remarks on this clone: Its antigen is currently unknown.

Unexposed donor CD4+ T cells date from about 2011-2018, before the COVID-19 pandemic. The cells were cultured for approximately ten days before CD4+ T cells were isolated. Cells permitting, SARS-CoV-2 S/N and four cold-coronavirus spikes were tested on unexposed-donor CD4+ T cells. Profiling relied on immunoSEQ multiplex PCR, and the TCRdb table lists in-frame clones only, not all of them. The data show approximately 17,000 clones, with around three quarters seen just once and around 9.9% held by the top ten. The CDR3 contains 13 residues. Germline CDR1 reads WNHNN; CDR2 reads SYGVQD (reference sequence). V lost 11 bases, J lost 4 bases, and 7 bases stayed unmatched. Findings of the study overall: Pre-pandemic and post-infection samples never came from the same donor.

Sequenced: CD4+ T cells from PBMCs, cultured in vitro. This chain connects TRBV10-1 to TRBJ2-5, with 10 nucleotides matching TRBD2. The clonotype comes from a human donor in good health. Here the CDR3 reads CAGGTSASETQYF. The CDR3 DNA is TGCGCCGGGGGGACTAGCGCGTCAGAGACCCAGTACTTC.